Listed below are T cell receptor beta chains from one sample, sequenced in a study of blood T cell repertoires in COVID-19. Sequenced by immunoSEQ multiplex PCR; TCRdb stores in-frame clones only, minus some. The table shows more than 110,000 clones, with 79% occurring only once. The sample taken for sequencing was peripheral blood. The source is a man in his fifties or sixties with acute or convalescent COVID-19. Both conserved end residues are part of each CDR3. The D gene is left open where the match is weak. Clone size is stated in some rows and not others, as once, few, many or a class when expanded.

>TRBJ1-1|16|TRBD1|-|TRBV4-2
TGTGCCAGCAGCCCCAGGGACAGGCCCTTACGAACTGAAGCTTTCTTT
CASSPRDRPLRTEAFF
>TRBJ2-1|16|-|-|TRBV13
TGTGCCAGCAGCTCCGTCCTTGGCCTTACCTACAATGAGCAGTTCTTC
CASSSVLGLTYNEQFF
>TRBJ2-1|13|-|once|TRBV5-1
TGCGCCAGCAGCTCTTCAGTAAGTAATGAGCAGTTCTTC
CASSSSVSNEQFF
>TRBJ1-1|14|-|once|TRBV7-3
TGTGCCAGCAGCCTCCAGACAGGGAACACTGAAGCTTTCTTT
CASSLQTGNTEAFF
>TRBJ1-2|13|-|-|TRBV6-5
TGTGCCAGCAGTTACTCAGGGGACTATGGCTACACCTTC
CASSYSGDYGYTF
>TRBJ2-1|16|TRBD2|-|TRBV4-3
TGCGCCAGCAGCCAGGAAGCGGGAGGGTCCTACAATGAGCAGTTCTTC
CASSQEAGGSYNEQFF
>TRBJ2-5|13|TRBD2|few|TRBV9
TGTGCCAGCGGTGGGACTAATCGTGAGACCCAGTACTTC
CASGGTNRETQYF
>TRBJ1-5|16|TRBD1|few|TRBV28
TGTGCCAGCAGTGAGCTCCGACAGGGGGCTTATCAGCCCCAGCATTTT
CASSELRQGAYQPQHF
>TRBJ1-4|17|TRBD1|-|TRBV27
TGTGCCAGCAGTTTAGGTCTTACGACAGGGCCAAATGAAAAACTGTTTTTT
CASSLGLTTGPNEKLFF
>TRBJ2-7|13|TRBD2|-|TRBV10-3
TGTGCCAGACTAGCGGGAAGCGGGTACGAGCAGTACTTC
CARLAGSGYEQYF
>TRBJ1-5|12|-|-|TRBV27
TGTGCCAGCAGTTTATTCGCACGGTCCCAGCATTTT
CASSLFARSQHF
>TRBJ1-1|12|-|-|TRBV6-1
TGTGCCAGCAGTGATCGATACGGTGAAGCTTTCTTT
CASSDRYGEAFF
>TRBJ2-7|17|TRBD2|-|TRBV28
TGTGCCAGCAAAGGCGCCATTTTAGCGGGAGAGATATACGAGCAGTACTTC
CASKGAILAGEIYEQYF
>TRBJ2-1|15|TRBD2|-|TRBV6-1
TGTGCCAGCAGTGAATTAGCGGGCTCCTACAATGAGCAGTTCTTC
CASSELAGSYNEQFF
>TRBJ1-1|13|-|-|TRBV29-1
TGCAGCGCAGAAGCACAGAGGAACACTGAAGCTTTCTTT
CSAEAQRNTEAFF
>TRBJ2-1|14|TRBD2|-|TRBV5-5
TGTGCCAGCAGCTTGGGTCTAGCGGGAGGGGAGAGGTTCTTC
CASSLGLAGGERFF